This T cell receptor beta chain was identified in a study of T cell changes during pregnancy in multiple sclerosis. This CDR3 comprises 14 residues. Germline V gives CDR1 LNHDA, CDR2 SQIVND (reference sequence). V shed 8 bases and J shed 3 bases, with 17 bases lying between them. The table came from immunoSEQ multiplex PCR; TCRdb's copy has only in-frame clones and leaves some out. The sample yields fewer than 85,000 clones, 85% to 95% seen once. This chain connects TRBV19 to TRBJ2-7; TRBD1 might be the D (7 bases). This clonotype was sampled from a female donor with multiple sclerosis, enrolled in a pregnancy study. The sequencing here drew on peripheral blood, taken in the third trimester of pregnancy. In DNA form, the CDR3 reads TGTGCCAGTTCGGTTGGAGGGGGCATCTACGAGCAGTACTTC. It translates to CASSVGGGIYEQYF.